The present T cell receptor (beta chain) was sequenced within a study of T-cell memory formation after mild COVID-19. Study-wide results and caveats: Clones which contracted sat mainly in CM and EM if CD4+, and in EMRA if CD8+. Clones contracting over day 15 to 85 were CD4/CD8 balanced, with later expanders leaning CD4+.

UMIs and sample barcodes were carried by the TCR alpha and TCR beta cDNA libraries that 5'RACE produced using constant-segment primers. TCRdb ran MiXCR on the 5' RACE reads and lists one entry per CDR3 protein. Of about 57,000 distinct CDR3 sequences detected, more than 10% appear once; the ten largest clones hold under 30%. This CDR3 is 15 amino acids long. Trimming shortened V by 4 bases and J by 1 base, and 11 bases separated the two germline ends. Germline CDR1 MGHRA, CDR2 YSYEKL. In this sample, this clonotype turned up a few times. Its cognate antigen is unknown. The origin of this receptor is a man younger than 35 who had mild COVID-19 (a few samples of this study predate the infection). Cell type and time point are not known. Material for sequencing was PBMCs or a T cell subset sorted from them (not recorded which). V usage is TRBV4-1 and J usage is TRBJ1-5, with D possibly being TRBD1 (6 bases). The CDR3 reads CASSPGGQSNQPQHF. The CDR3, as DNA: TGCGCCAGCAGCCCTGGAGGACAGAGCAATCAGCCCCAGCATTTT.